The text below deals with one T cell receptor beta chain. The antigen is undetermined. The data are from a study of T-cell memory formation after mild COVID-19. Across the whole study: The two donors had largely donor-specific TCR clusters. General observations from the study: There was a balanced CD4/CD8 profile in clones contracting day 15 to 85, and later expanders leaned CD4+. Pre-infection memory held some responding clones, suggesting pre-existing cross-reactive T cells responded.

5'RACE, which relied on constant-segment primers, yielded TCR alpha and TCR beta cDNA libraries carrying sample barcodes and UMIs. In TCRdb, the 5' RACE reads were re-called with MiXCR into one record per CDR3 protein. The sample has more than 300,000 distinct CDR3 sequences, around 20% seen once. V was clipped by 0 bases and J by 6 bases, with 15 bases between them. Per germline, CDR1 DFQATT and CDR2 SNEGSKA (reference sequence). The CDR3 covers 15 residues. The sequencing sample was made of PBMCs or a T cell subset sorted from them (not recorded which). This clonotype was obtained from a young man who had mild COVID-19 (a few samples of this study predate the infection). Cell type and time point are not known. The chain couples TRBV20-1 to TRBJ1-5, with D unresolved. The CDR3 DNA sequence: TGCAGTGCTAGAGATCGAGGGTCTTCTTTTCAGCCCCAGCATTTT. Encoded protein: CSARDRGSSFQPQHF.